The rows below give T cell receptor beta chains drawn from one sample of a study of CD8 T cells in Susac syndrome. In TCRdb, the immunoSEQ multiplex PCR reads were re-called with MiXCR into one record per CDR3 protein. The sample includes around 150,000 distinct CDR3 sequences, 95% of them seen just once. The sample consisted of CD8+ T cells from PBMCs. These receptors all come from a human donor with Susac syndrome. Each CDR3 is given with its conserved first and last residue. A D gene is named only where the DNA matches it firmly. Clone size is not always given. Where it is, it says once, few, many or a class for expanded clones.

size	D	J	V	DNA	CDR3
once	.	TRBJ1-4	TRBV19	TGTGCCAGTAGTATAGCACCGGGTGAAAAACTGTTTTTT	CASSIAPGEKLFF
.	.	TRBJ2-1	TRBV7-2	TGTGCCAGCAGCTCCGAGCTCGGGGTCAGCATCTTCTTC	CASSSELGVSIFF
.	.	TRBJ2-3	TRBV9	TGTGCCAGCAGCGCGGGACTCACAGATACGCAGTATTTT	CASSAGLTDTQYF
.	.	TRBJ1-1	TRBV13	TGTGCCAGCAGCTTAGATGGCAGGTACGGCACTGAAGCTTTCTTT	CASSLDGRYGTEAFF
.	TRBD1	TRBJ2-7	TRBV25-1	TGTGCCACAAACCCCCGGGACAGGGGGTTCGAGCAGTACTTC	CATNPRDRGFEQYF
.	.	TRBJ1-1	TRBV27	TGTGCCAGCAGTTTATTCCAGGGTTCGGGAACTGAAGCTTTCTTT	CASSLFQGSGTEAFF
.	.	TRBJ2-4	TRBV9	TGTGCCAGCAGCGGGGACGGAAACATTCAGTACTTC	CASSGDGNIQYF
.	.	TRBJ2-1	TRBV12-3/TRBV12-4	TGTGCCAGCAGTTTGCTTTATGAGCAGTTCTTC	CASSLLYEQFF
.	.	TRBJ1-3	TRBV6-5	TGTGCCAGCAGTTACTCGATCGGGGAAAACACCATATATTTT	CASSYSIGENTIYF
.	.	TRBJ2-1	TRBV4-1	TGCGCCAGCAGCTTCCTCCACAATGAGCAGTTCTTC	CASSFLHNEQFF
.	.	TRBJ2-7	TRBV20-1	TGCAGTGCTAGAGATATCCTCTACGAGCAGTACTTC	CSARDILYEQYF
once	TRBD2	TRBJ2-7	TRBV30	TGTGCCTGGGGTCCGGGACTAGCGGGAAACGAGCAGTACTTC	CAWGPGLAGNEQYF